The clone carrying this T cell receptor beta chain was recorded once. The sample belongs to a study of blood T cell repertoires in COVID-19. Study overall: Sources were T cells, B-cell-depleted T cells, or PBMCs; the material itself was cDNA or gDNA.

V dropped 5 bases and J dropped 8 bases, with 13 bases sitting between them. CDR3 length equals 13 residues. This table comes from immunoSEQ multiplex PCR, and its TCRdb copy is limited to in-frame clones, with some not included. This sample carries tens of thousands of clones, 81% of them seen once, and the ten largest clones take about 40%. The sequencing sample was made of peripheral blood. The chain recombines TRBV12-3 or TRBV12-4 with TRBJ2-1; tentative D call: TRBD1 (6 bases). The sequence was collected from a man older than 75 with acute or convalescent COVID-19. CDR3 DNA sequence: TGTGCCAGCAGTCGCGACAGGTCCCATGAGCAGTTCTTC. Translated: CASSRDRSHEQFF.